These 21 T cell receptor beta chains were all obtained from the same sample, sequenced in a study of blood T cell repertoires in COVID-19. Libraries were prepared by immunoSEQ multiplex PCR; TCRdb keeps only in-frame clonotypes and omits some of them. The profile covers 450,000 or so clones, with roughly 90% appearing a single time and roughly 0.78% taken by the ten largest. Sequences were obtained from peripheral blood. Every receptor here comes from a man in his late teens or twenties with COVID-19, enrolled during active disease.

The chain's CDR3 is CASSGQMNQPQHF. In nucleotides, the CDR3 is TGTGCCAGCAGTGGACAGATGAATCAGCCCCAGCATTTT. The chain couples TRBV2 to TRBJ1-5; TRBD1 might be the D (5 bases). Germline V gene data show CDR1 as SNHLY and CDR2 as FYNNEI. Trimming stripped 4 bases from V and 4 bases from J, with 8 bases between. The CDR3 has 13 residues.

The count of this clone is one. CDR3 in amino acids: CASSQGQRPGSNQPQHF. CDR3 bases: TGCGCCAGCAGCCAGGGCCAAAGGCCAGGTAGCAATCAGCCCCAGCATTTT. The gene calls are TRBV4-1 and TRBJ1-5; no reliable D call. The CDR3 is 17 residues long. Germline CDR1 MGHRA, CDR2 YSYEKL. Trimming took 3 bases from V and 0 from J, leaving 15 bases between them.

The V gene is TRBV3-1 (or the pseudogene TRBV3-2), the J gene TRBJ1-2; D remains unclear. Trimming stripped 4 bases from V and 4 bases from J, with 13 bases between. This CDR3 is built from 14 residues. CDR1 is LGHDT and CDR2 is YNNKEL in the germline V gene (reference sequence). This CDR3 is CASSPFQRGYGYTF. The CDR3 region has the DNA TGTGCCAGCAGCCCCTTCCAGCGGGGCTATGGCTACACCTTC.

This rearrangement joins TRBV29-1 to TRBJ2-2; 12 bases match TRBD2. The CDR3 has 13 residues. V gave up 4 bases and J gave up 6 bases; unmatched junction bases: 0. Germline lookup yields CDR1 SQVTM and CDR2 ANQGSEA. CDR3 bases: TGCAGCGTTGCTAGCGGGGGGGCCGGGGAGCTGTTTTTT. Protein product: CSVASGGAGELFF.

The chain is built from TRBV19 and TRBJ2-3; perhaps TRBD2 as D (5 bases). V was shortened by 5 bases and J by 6 bases, with 12 bases between the two germline ends. The germline gives CDR1 LNHDA, CDR2 SQIVND (reference sequence). The CDR3 covers 13 residues. The CDR3 spells CASSALAVDTQYF. CDR3 sequence (DNA): TGTGCCAGTAGTGCCCTAGCAGTGGATACGCAGTATTTT.

The chain has TRBV27 and TRBJ2-5; D might be TRBD1 (5 bases). The germline V gene encodes CDR1 MNHEY and CDR2 SMNVEV (reference sequence). There are 14 residues in the CDR3. Between the trimmed V and J ends, which lost 7 bases and 5 bases, there was a span of 17 bases. CDR3 region: CASKSRQGLETQYF. CDR3 DNA sequence: TGTGCCAGCAAAAGCCGGCAGGGCTTGGAGACCCAGTACTTC.

The V gene is TRBV7-8, the J gene TRBJ1-6; TRBD1 matches at 9 bases. Germline lookup yields CDR1 SGHVS and CDR2 FQNEAQ. The CDR3 is 16 residues long. V trimming: 5 bases; J trimming: 7 bases; junction bases outside the gene matches: 9. The CDR3, as DNA: TGTGCCAGCAGCCCCCTGTTCGGACAGGGGAATTCACCCCTCCACTTT. It encodes CASSPLFGQGNSPLHF.

The rearrangement joins TRBV7-2 to TRBJ1-6; D perhaps matches TRBD1 (5 bases). The CDR3 covers 16 residues. V lost 5 bases and J 5 bases, leaving 16 bases between the germline ends. Germline CDR1 and CDR2: SGHTA and FQGNSA. The CDR3 sequence is CASSTTAGQNNSPLHF. CDR3 nucleotide sequence: TGTGCCAGCAGCACCACGGCAGGGCAGAATAATTCACCCCTCCACTTT.

CDR3: CASSLAAGFGETQYF. The CDR3 DNA sequence: TGCGCCAGCAGCTTGGCCGCAGGGTTCGGGGAGACCCAGTACTTC. The chain employs TRBV5-1 and TRBJ2-5; possible D gene TRBD1, 5 bases. The CDR3 runs to 15 residues. The germline gives CDR1 SGHRS, CDR2 YFSETQ. Trimming stripped 0 bases from V and 5 bases from J, with 14 bases between.

The chain joins TRBV5-4 to TRBJ2-2, with 14 bases that match TRBD2. The CDR3 length is 16 residues. The germline V gene has CDR1 SGHNT and CDR2 YYREEE (reference sequence). With 4 bases clipped from V and 8 bases from J, the junction kept 7 bases outside the gene matches. The CDR3 nucleotides are TGTGCCAGCAGCCCCGGGACTAGCGGGAGAGGTGGGGAGCTGTTTTTT. Amino acids: CASSPGTSGRGGELFF. Filled out from reference TRBV5-4 and TRBJ2-2, the complete variable domain reads ETGVTQSPTHLIKTRGQQVTLRCSSQSGHNTVSWYQQALGQGPQFIFQYYREEENGRGNFPPRFSGLQFPNYSSELNVNALELDDSALYLCASSPGTSGRGGELFFGEGSRLTVL.

The chain combines TRBV24-1 with TRBJ2-1; 10 bases fit TRBD2. Losses at the gene ends were 4 bases for V and 2 bases for J; bases not matched to a gene: 7. CDR3 length: 17 residues. Germline V gives CDR1 KGHDR, CDR2 SFDVKD. Here the CDR3 DNA reads TGTGCCACCAGTGACTCCATAGCGGGAGGAGCCTACAATGAGCAGTTCTTC. Protein sequence: CATSDSIAGGAYNEQFF.

This clone was seen just once. The chain links TRBV7-3 to TRBJ1-1; 9 nucleotides agree with TRBD1. This CDR3 is built from 16 residues. Germline lookup yields CDR1 SGHTA and CDR2 FQGTGA. V shed 1 base and J 5 bases; nucleotides not matched to a gene: 8. The DNA for the CDR3 is TGTGCCAGCAGCTTAAATGCCCCGGGACAGGGAACTGAAGCTTTCTTT. As protein: CASSLNAPGQGTEAFF. The full variable domain, rest sourced from reference TRBV7-3 and TRBJ1-1, is GAGVSQTPSNKVTEKGKYVELRCDPISGHTALYWYRQSLGQGPEFLIYFQGTGAADDSGLPNDRFFAVRPEGSVSTLKIQRTERGDSAVYLCASSLNAPGQGTEAFFGQGTRLTVV.

The chain carries TRBV5-4 and TRBJ2-3; D is uncertain. In germline, CDR1 is SGHNT, CDR2 YYREEE (reference sequence). With 6 bases removed from V and 0 bases from J, the gap between germline ends came to 8 bases. The CDR3 loop spans 13 amino acids. The CDR3 nucleotides read TGTGCCAGCATGCAGGATAGCACAGATACGCAGTATTTT. Amino acids: CASMQDSTDTQYF. The full variable domain, with the rest looked up from reference TRBV5-4 and TRBJ2-3, is ETGVTQSPTHLIKTRGQQVTLRCSSQSGHNTVSWYQQALGQGPQFIFQYYREEENGRGNFPPRFSGLQFPNYSSELNVNALELDDSALYLCASMQDSTDTQYFGPGTRLTVL.

In this sample, this clone turned up once. J is TRBJ2-2 and V is TRBV11-2; 10 positions agree with TRBD2. This CDR3 is built from 18 residues. Germline-derived CDR1 and CDR2 are SGHAT and FQNNGV. Losses at the gene ends were 3 bases for V and 2 bases for J; bases not matched to a gene: 9. CDR3 residues: CASSLVLLAGTNTGELFF. The CDR3 nucleotides read TGTGCCAGCAGCTTGGTTTTACTAGCGGGGACAAACACCGGGGAGCTGTTTTTT.

The chain is built from TRBV5-1 and TRBJ2-6; D is possibly TRBD1 (6 bases). The CDR3 consists of 16 residues. Trimming cost V 4 bases and J 2 bases, with 13 bases left between them. From germline, CDR1 is SGHRS and CDR2 YFSETQ. The chain's CDR3 is CASSVSTGTGANVLTF. In DNA, the CDR3 is TGCGCCAGCAGCGTTTCAACAGGGACTGGGGCCAACGTCCTGACTTTC.

The chain has TRBV7-9 and TRBJ2-7; a possible D gene is TRBD2 (5 bases). V lost 6 bases and J 5 bases, leaving 11 bases between the germline ends. The CDR3 totals 12 residues. Germline-derived CDR1 and CDR2 are SEHNR and FQNEAQ (reference sequence). This chain's CDR3 is CASRDLSHEQYF. CDR3 in DNA: TGTGCCAGCAGGGACTTATCCCACGAGCAGTACTTC.

The chain couples TRBV3-1 (or the pseudogene TRBV3-2) to TRBJ2-2; D possibly corresponds to TRBD2 (5 bases). The CDR3 extends over 13 amino acids. The V gene's germline CDR1 is LGHDT and CDR2 YNNKEL (reference sequence). The V and J ends lost 5 bases and 5 bases respectively, with 9 bases between them. The CDR3: CASSFTRTGELFF. The CDR3 nucleotides read TGTGCCAGCAGCTTTACTAGAACCGGGGAGCTGTTTTTT.

This clone has more than one count but fewer than ten. The chain recombines TRBV29-1 with TRBJ1-5, with a possible D match to TRBD1 (5 bases). The CDR3 is 13 residues long. The germline V and J ends were trimmed by 4 bases and 5 bases, with 12 bases remaining between them. The germline V gene encodes CDR1 SQVTM and CDR2 ANQGSEA. CDR3 protein: CSVGWGRDQPQHF. The CDR3 DNA follows: TGCAGCGTTGGTTGGGGGAGGGATCAGCCCCAGCATTTT.

The gene calls are TRBV7-9 and TRBJ2-7; D gene unclear. The CDR3 loop spans 12 amino acids. In germline, CDR1 is SEHNR, CDR2 FQNEAQ (reference sequence). The germline V and J ends were trimmed by 5 bases and 6 bases, with 11 bases remaining between them. As DNA, the CDR3 is TGTGCCAGCAGCCGCCTTAGGAGCGAGCAGTACTTC. Translated: CASSRLRSEQYF.

V is TRBV6-5 and J is TRBJ2-3; TRBD2 agrees at 7 bases. CDR1 is MNHEY, CDR2 SVGAGI, per germline. CDR3 length equals 15 residues. J lost 4 bases, V lost 6 bases, and 10 bases had no gene match. CDR3 region: CASRVHIRGADTQYF. In DNA, the CDR3 is TGTGCCAGCAGAGTACATATCCGGGGGGCAGATACGCAGTATTTT.

The chain carries TRBV6-9 and TRBJ2-1, with 9 bases matching TRBD1. The J segment lost 0 bases and the V segment lost 4 bases, leaving 22 bases of the junction unmatched. From germline, CDR1 is MNHGY and CDR2 SVAAGI. The CDR3 is made up of 22 amino acids. The CDR3 loop is CASSWGDRVLFRRLNSYNEQFF. The CDR3 region has the DNA TGTGCCAGCAGTTGGGGGGACAGGGTATTATTTAGAAGGTTAAACTCCTACAATGAGCAGTTCTTC.